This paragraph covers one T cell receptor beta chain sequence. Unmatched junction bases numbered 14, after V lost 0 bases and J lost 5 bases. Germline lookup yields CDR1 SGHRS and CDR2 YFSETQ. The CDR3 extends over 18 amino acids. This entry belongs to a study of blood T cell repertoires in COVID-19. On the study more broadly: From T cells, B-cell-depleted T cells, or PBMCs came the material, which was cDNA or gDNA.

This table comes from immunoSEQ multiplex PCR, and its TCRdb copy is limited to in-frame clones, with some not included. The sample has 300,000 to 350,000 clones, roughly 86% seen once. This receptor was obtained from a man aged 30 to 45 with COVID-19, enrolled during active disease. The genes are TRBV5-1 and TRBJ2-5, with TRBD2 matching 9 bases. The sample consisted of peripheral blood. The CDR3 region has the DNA TGCGCCAGCAGCTTGGGTGTAGCGGGAGTTGGGTCAGGGGAGACCCAGTACTTC. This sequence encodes CASSLGVAGVGSGETQYF.